A selection of T cell receptor beta chains follows, all from one sample in a study of response to subunit inactivated influenza vaccine. TCRdb reanalysed the RT-PCR reads using MiXCR and keeps one entry per CDR3 protein. Of fewer than 200,000 distinct CDR3 sequences detected, around 8.8% appear once; the ten largest clones hold approximately 11%. The sample in question was non-naive T cells sorted from PBMCs, obtained on the day of vaccination. The receptor source for this set is a man in his fifties or sixties who received an inactivated influenza vaccine. The CDR3 runs from the conserved cysteine through the conserved F or W. Each record gives: D gene, V gene, J gene, CDR3 protein. The D gene is left open where the match is weak.

D: .; V: TRBV12-3/TRBV12-4; J: TRBJ2-5; CDR3: CASSPLSGVGETQYF
D: .; V: TRBV12-3/TRBV12-4; J: TRBJ2-5; CDR3: CASSLFRGAVETQYF
D: .; V: TRBV5-1; J: TRBJ1-6; CDR3: CASSLEGLDNSPLHF
D: TRBD1; V: TRBV20-1; J: TRBJ2-7; CDR3: CSGGQGRNEQYF
D: .; V: TRBV9; J: TRBJ1-1; CDR3: CASSPRALNTEAFF
D: TRBD2; V: TRBV18; J: TRBJ2-7; CDR3: CASSTGLASIYEQYF
D: .; V: TRBV24-1; J: TRBJ2-1; CDR3: CATSEQGFSYNEQFF
D: .; V: TRBV6-2/TRBV6-3; J: TRBJ1-1; CDR3: CASSWRQNTEAFF
D: .; V: TRBV6-2/TRBV6-3; J: TRBJ2-3; CDR3: CASIRRGPVYDPDTQYF
D: TRBD2; V: TRBV20-1; J: TRBJ2-7; CDR3: CSAISSATSGSYEQYF
D: .; V: TRBV20-1; J: TRBJ2-7; CDR3: CSAPMTGTSEQYF
D: .; V: TRBV12-3/TRBV12-4; J: TRBJ2-7; CDR3: CASSFRRLEIAEQYF
D: TRBD1; V: TRBV5-1; J: TRBJ2-5; CDR3: CASSLEGTGEETQYF
D: .; V: TRBV10-3; J: TRBJ1-5; CDR3: CAISESWGGQGPQHF
D: .; V: TRBV20-1; J: TRBJ2-1; CDR3: CSARVGPGSLYNEQFF
D: .; V: TRBV9; J: TRBJ2-1; CDR3: CASSWGTGNNEQFF
D: .; V: TRBV11-2; J: TRBJ2-3; CDR3: CASSLVTGRGNTQYF
D: TRBD2; V: TRBV6-2/TRBV6-3; J: TRBJ2-3; CDR3: CASRLSGSSPDTQYF
D: .; V: TRBV4-2; J: TRBJ1-1; CDR3: CASSQPTGRNPEAFF
D: TRBD2; V: TRBV7-2; J: TRBJ2-7; CDR3: CASSSYGRVNYEQYF
D: TRBD2; V: TRBV12-3/TRBV12-4; J: TRBJ2-3; CDR3: CASSPGRAYTDTQYF
D: .; V: TRBV7-2; J: TRBJ2-1; CDR3: CASSLASVYNEQFF
D: .; V: TRBV4-1; J: TRBJ1-5; CDR3: CASSQGGRGSSPWGDQPQHF
D: TRBD1; V: TRBV20-1; J: TRBJ1-1; CDR3: CSARGYNGQGEAFF
D: TRBD1; V: TRBV10-3; J: TRBJ2-5; CDR3: CATHGTGSEETQYF
D: .; V: TRBV7-2; J: TRBJ2-3; CDR3: CASSLNADTQYF
D: .; V: TRBV6-1; J: TRBJ1-5; CDR3: CASNLWGSWGNQPQHF
D: .; V: TRBV7-8; J: TRBJ2-7; CDR3: CASRPTGNSYEQYF
D: .; V: TRBV30; J: TRBJ2-5; CDR3: CAWNLVETQYF